This TCR beta chain was captured by sequencing in a study of T cells and copy number aberrations in small-cell lung cancer (dated by TCRdb to the early 2020s). Looking at the study overall: Whole-exome sequencing of the same tumor regions was paired with TCR repertoire sequencing so that T cell metrics could be related to mutations and copy number aberrations. Tumor TCR data were available for some 16 patients, and 11 to 15 patients had TCR data from both tumor and normal tissue. Overall results and qualifications from the work: Tumors had lower T-cell density, richness and clonality than adjacent lung tissue, though the difference in density was not significant. All specimens consisted of formalin-fixed paraffin-embedded tissue, which is known to introduce sequencing artifacts. High heterogeneity of the TCR repertoire was observed across regions, with about 79.9-98% of clones restricted to a single region, representing a lower overlap than in localized NSCLC. The study was limited by a small sample size because surgical resection is uncommon in small-cell lung cancer, and validation of the findings is required. Higher copy number aberration burden was negatively correlated with tumor T-cell density, richness and clonality.

The immunoSEQ hsTCRB Kit, with multiplexed V- and J-gene primers, was used to amplify TCR-beta CDR3 regions from genomic DNA. Unique DNA barcodes were added in a second PCR, and the samples were pooled together with one negative control and one positive control. The pooled TCR-beta libraries were sequenced using a 150-cycle paired-end protocol on an Illumina MiSeq. Regarding the original processing steps: Raw sequencing data were processed by Adaptive Biotechnologies into a report with normalized, annotated TCR-beta repertoires. T-cell density was computed as TCR-beta templates normalized to usable DNA, which was estimated by amplifying housekeeping genes. Richness was defined as the count of unique rearrangements, and clonality was defined as 1 minus Pielou's evenness. The Jaccard index, the Morisita overlap index, and the proportion of shared top-20 clonotypes were used to quantify intratumor TCR heterogeneity between regions. TCRdb retrieved this table from immuneACCESS and kept in-frame rearrangements only. Not all clones are present; in checked studies, unresolved V genes account for under half, and no reason is known for the remainder. The V and J calls and clone size were taken over from that table, and D and trimming were inferred from the DNA. The sample contains over 950 clones, roughly 80% of them found a single time. The ten largest account for roughly 4.4% of the sample.

Note on this clone: The specificity of this receptor is unknown. Base qualities are missing; no much larger clone stands one base away.

CDR1 and CDR2 were assigned from the germline V gene as SQVTM and ANQGSEA. The germline V end is reduced by 6 bases and the J end by 4 bases; junction bases left unmatched: 8. Taken from cysteine to phenylalanine, the CDR3 has 13 residues. The CDR3 DNA has 39 bases and is translated from base 1. The donors were limited-stage small-cell lung cancer patients who had surgical resection in Hangzhou, China, between the late 2000s and the early 2020s. Every donor underwent upfront surgery with no preoperative chemotherapy or radiotherapy, and no donor received immunotherapy either before or after surgery. In the sequenced cohort of 20 or so patients, every patient was either a smoker or a heavy second-hand smoker. Three regions were collected from each tumor FFPE block by a grid approach so that spatial heterogeneity of the primary tumors was represented. Tumor regions were macrodissected to enrich malignant cells, and only regions expected to yield at least 150 ng DNA were selected. To characterize T cell repertoire heterogeneity, the study applied multi-region TCR-beta sequencing to resected limited-stage small-cell lung cancers and to tumor-adjacent lung tissue. The AllPrep DNA/RNA FFPE Kit (Qiagen) was used to extract genomic DNA from the FFPE tissue.

Recombination connected TRBV29-1 to TRBJ1-1, and 7 junctional nucleotides match TRBD1. The sample consisted of tumor tissue. The clonotype originates from a man in his fifties or sixties with small cell lung cancer. The CDR3 here reads CSVRQGGGTEAFF. Read as DNA, the sequence is TGCAGCGTGCGACAGGGAGGGGGCACTGAAGCTTTCTTT.